This TCR beta chain was retrieved from a study of control samples from healthy donors and cancer patients. Per the germline V gene, CDR1 is MNHNY and CDR2 is SVGAGI (reference sequence). V was pared by 6 bases and J by 1 base, with 25 bases between. This CDR3 is 19 amino acids long. Some clones are missing from TCRdb's copy, which holds only in-frame ones; the method was immunoSEQ multiplex PCR. The sample shows around 150,000 clones, 96% of them seen only once. This clone was seen only a few times. The clonotype comes from a woman younger than 45 in good health. What was sequenced was blood. This chain uses TRBV6-6 with TRBJ1-3, with a weak D call TRBD1 (5 bases). The CDR3 DNA sequence: TGTGCCAGCAGCTGGCCTCTTCGGGGGGATGGAGTTTCTGGAAACACCATATATTTT. Protein: CASSWPLRGDGVSGNTIYF.